This T cell receptor (beta chain) was sequenced in a study of metastatic and nonmetastatic thyroid tumors. The V gene end was trimmed by 6 bases and the J gene end by 6 bases; junction bases not matched to a gene: 10. Germline V gene data show CDR1 as SGHAT and CDR2 as FQDESV (reference sequence). The CDR3 is 15 residues long. Thyroid surgery took place with no prior treatment in any patient. TCRdb recomputed clones from the PCR reads via MiXCR. The profile shows over 10,000 clones, roughly 31% of them singletons. Sequencing used tumor tissue. V gene TRBV11-1 combines with J gene TRBJ2-3; 9 bases are a match to TRBD1. The receptor was isolated from a male donor with papillary thyroid cancer or a benign thyroid nodule (not recorded which). Some clones in this sample may be carry-over from other donors' samples. CDR3 region: CASSITGGVGDTQYF. The CDR3 nucleotides are TGTGCCAGCAGTATTACAGGGGGCGTCGGGGATACGCAGTATTTT.